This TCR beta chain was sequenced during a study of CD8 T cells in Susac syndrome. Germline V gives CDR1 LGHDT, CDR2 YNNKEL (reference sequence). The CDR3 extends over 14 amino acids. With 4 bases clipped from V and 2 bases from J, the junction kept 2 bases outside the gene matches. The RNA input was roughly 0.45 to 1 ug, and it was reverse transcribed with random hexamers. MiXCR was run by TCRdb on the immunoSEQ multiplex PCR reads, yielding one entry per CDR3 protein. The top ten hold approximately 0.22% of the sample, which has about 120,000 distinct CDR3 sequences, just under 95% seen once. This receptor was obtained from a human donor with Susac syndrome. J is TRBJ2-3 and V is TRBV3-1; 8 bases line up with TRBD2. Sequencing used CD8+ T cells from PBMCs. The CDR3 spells CASSRTSLTDTQYF. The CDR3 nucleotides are TGTGCCAGCAGCCGGACTAGCCTCACAGATACGCAGTATTTT.